This entry is about one TCR beta chain. As yet, its antigen is unknown. This may be a read error, as it is one base from a much larger clone. Other DNA sequences in this specimen translate into the identical CDR3. These data belong to a study of shared clonotypes between healthy human individuals. Study details: Each donor contributed plates that comprised three CD4 naive, three CD4 memory, two CD8 naive and one CD8 memory.

Per the germline V gene, CDR1 is SGHRS and CDR2 is YFSETQ. The CDR3 runs to 14 residues. The V and J ends lost 2 bases and 4 bases, in that order; junction bases with no gene match: 3. Study-wide results and limits: What rarefaction showed was incomplete sorted-subset sequencing despite large depth. Some clonotypes were shared by all four sorted-subset donors, while others were not shared. The non-shared ones had lower generation probabilities than the shared ones.

Each cell subset's genomic DNA was divided evenly among several immunoSEQ plates. Libraries were prepared by immunoSEQ multiplex PCR; TCRdb keeps only in-frame clonotypes and omits some of them. The sample shows 950,000 to 1,300,000 clones, 70% to 80% of them seen only once. Sequencing was done on a sample of memory CD4+ T cells sorted from blood. Subset specified: CD45RA-negative fraction. The clonotype originates from a man younger than 35 in good health. The chain uses TRBV5-1 and TRBJ2-1; 7 bases line up with TRBD1. The CDR3 sequence is CASSLGQAYNEQFF. CDR3 nucleotide sequence: TGCGCCAGCAGCTTAGGACAGGCGTACAATGAGCAGTTCTTC.